This TCR beta chain was captured by sequencing in a study of blood T cell repertoires in COVID-19 (dated by TCRdb to the early 2020s). Background for the entire study: Samples from collaborators originated in the United States, Italy and Spain and spanned both the acute and convalescent phases of COVID-19. The repertoires were made available in a free public database intended to serve as a resource for research on the immune response to SARS-CoV-2. HLA class I and class II types, where available, came from metadata supplied by the sample provider rather than from assay-based typing. The prospective study material was composed of cDNA or gDNA derived from T cells, B-cell-depleted T cells, or PBMCs. The samples were drawn from two sources: the first 160 participants of the ongoing ImmuneRACE study, and over 1,000 subjects contributed by 6 global collaborators. Subjects who had been exposed to COVID-19, were actively infected with it, or had recovered from it provided the deeply sampled blood TCRbeta repertoires that made up the dataset. A de-identified subject ID, COVID-19 status, age in years and sex were almost always included in the sample metadata.

The immunoSEQ Assay, a bias-controlled multiplex PCR, was used to amplify TCRbeta CDR3 regions from genomic DNA. Per the authors' processing: The number of nucleated cells in each sample was estimated from the amplification of reference gene primers within the assay. To quantify the absolute abundance of each unique TCRbeta CDR3 rearrangement, sequence reads were collapsed and filtered. For each sample, productive Simpson clonality was calculated as the square root of Simpson's diversity index across productive rearrangements. TCRdb provides this immuneACCESS table in a form limited to in-frame rearrangements. Some clones are lacking; in checked studies, under half of them reflect an unresolved V gene, and why the rest are absent is not known. From that table come the V and J calls and clone size; the DNA was used to work out D and trimming. Within this sample are more than 95,000 clones, with about three quarters of them counted one time only. The ten most abundant clones make up 6.2% of the sample.

Paper-wide results and their limitations: How much clinical and demographic metadata was included differed by source and by participant, and the metadata was provided uncurated.

Each collaborating institution followed its own protocols to collect whole blood in K2EDTA tubes. For TCRbeta analysis, collaborator samples were shipped as frozen whole blood, as isolated PBMCs, or as DNA extracted from either sample type. Inclusive of the bounding cysteine and phenylalanine, the CDR3 is 12 residues long. Only the CDR3 DNA stays, 36 bases, in frame from base 1. V lost 5 bases and J lost 4 bases; the stretch between them is 11 bases long. The germline V gene (reference sequence) specifies GTSNPN as CDR1 and SVGIG as CDR2. On this clone itself: There is no known antigen for this receptor. No base quality information exists; no much larger clone differs at one position.

Sequenced sample: peripheral blood. The receptor's source is a man between 65 and 85 years old with acute or convalescent COVID-19. The chain is encoded by TRBV30 joined to TRBJ1-2; TRBD1 is perhaps the D gene, given 6 matching bases. The DNA is TGTGCCTGGGAACAGGGTTCCTATGGCTACACCTTC. This yields the protein CAWEQGSYGYTF.